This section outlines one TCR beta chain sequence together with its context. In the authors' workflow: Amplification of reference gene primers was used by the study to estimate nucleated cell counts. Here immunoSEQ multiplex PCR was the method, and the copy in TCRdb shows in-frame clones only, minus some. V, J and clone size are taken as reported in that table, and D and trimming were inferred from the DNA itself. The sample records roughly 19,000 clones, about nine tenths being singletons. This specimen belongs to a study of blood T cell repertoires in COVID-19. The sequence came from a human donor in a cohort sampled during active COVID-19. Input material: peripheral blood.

CDR3 loop: CASSEGGAVPQPQHF. DNA for the CDR3: TGTGCCAGCAGTGAGGGTGGTGCGGTACCTCAGCCCCAGCATTTT. The J gene is TRBJ1-5, the V gene TRBV25-1; D remains ambiguous. The CDR3 runs to 15 residues. CDR1 and CDR2 from the germline V gene are MGHDK and SYGVNS. V was pared by 3 bases and J by 6 bases, with 15 bases between.